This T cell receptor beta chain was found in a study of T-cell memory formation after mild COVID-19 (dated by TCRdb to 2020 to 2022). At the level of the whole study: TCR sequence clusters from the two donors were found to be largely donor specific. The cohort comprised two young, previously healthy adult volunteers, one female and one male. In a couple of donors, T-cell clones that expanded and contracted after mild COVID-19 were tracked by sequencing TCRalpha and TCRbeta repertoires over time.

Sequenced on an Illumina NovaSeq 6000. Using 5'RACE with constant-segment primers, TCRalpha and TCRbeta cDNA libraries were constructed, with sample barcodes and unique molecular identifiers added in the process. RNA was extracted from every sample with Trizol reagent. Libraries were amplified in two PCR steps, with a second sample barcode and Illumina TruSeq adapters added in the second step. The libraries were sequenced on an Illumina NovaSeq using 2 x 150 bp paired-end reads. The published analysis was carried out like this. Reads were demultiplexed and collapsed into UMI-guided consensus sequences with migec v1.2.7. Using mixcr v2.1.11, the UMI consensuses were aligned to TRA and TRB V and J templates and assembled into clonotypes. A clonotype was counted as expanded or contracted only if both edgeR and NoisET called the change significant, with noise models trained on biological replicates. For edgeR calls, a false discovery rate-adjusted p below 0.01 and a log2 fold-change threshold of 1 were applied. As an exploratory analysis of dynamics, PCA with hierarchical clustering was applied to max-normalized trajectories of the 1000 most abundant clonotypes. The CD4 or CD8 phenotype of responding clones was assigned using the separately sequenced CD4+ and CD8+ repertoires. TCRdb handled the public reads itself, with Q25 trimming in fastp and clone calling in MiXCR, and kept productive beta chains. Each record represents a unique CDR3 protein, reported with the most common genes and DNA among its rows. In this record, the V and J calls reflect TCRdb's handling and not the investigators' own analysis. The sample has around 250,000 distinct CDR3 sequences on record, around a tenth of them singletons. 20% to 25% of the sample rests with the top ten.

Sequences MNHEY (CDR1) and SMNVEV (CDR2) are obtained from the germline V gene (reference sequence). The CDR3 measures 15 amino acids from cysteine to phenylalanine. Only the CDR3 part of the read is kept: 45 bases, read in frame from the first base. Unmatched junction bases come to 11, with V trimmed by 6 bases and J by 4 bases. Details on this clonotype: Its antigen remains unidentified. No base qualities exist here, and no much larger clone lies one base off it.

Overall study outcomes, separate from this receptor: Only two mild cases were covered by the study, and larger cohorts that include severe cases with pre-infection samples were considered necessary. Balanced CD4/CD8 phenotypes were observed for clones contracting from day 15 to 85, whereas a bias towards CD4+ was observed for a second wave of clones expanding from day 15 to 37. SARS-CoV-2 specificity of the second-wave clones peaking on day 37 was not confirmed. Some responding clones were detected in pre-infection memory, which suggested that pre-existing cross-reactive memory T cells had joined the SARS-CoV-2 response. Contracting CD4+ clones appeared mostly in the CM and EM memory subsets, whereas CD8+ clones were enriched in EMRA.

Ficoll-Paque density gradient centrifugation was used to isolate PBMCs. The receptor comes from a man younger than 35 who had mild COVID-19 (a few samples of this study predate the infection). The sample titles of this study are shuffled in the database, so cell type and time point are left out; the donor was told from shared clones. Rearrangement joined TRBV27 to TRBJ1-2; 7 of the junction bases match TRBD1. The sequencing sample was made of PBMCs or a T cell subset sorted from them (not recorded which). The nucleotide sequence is TGTGCCAGCAGGCCGATGGGACAGCAGACCTATGGCTACACCTTC. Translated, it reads CASRPMGQQTYGYTF.